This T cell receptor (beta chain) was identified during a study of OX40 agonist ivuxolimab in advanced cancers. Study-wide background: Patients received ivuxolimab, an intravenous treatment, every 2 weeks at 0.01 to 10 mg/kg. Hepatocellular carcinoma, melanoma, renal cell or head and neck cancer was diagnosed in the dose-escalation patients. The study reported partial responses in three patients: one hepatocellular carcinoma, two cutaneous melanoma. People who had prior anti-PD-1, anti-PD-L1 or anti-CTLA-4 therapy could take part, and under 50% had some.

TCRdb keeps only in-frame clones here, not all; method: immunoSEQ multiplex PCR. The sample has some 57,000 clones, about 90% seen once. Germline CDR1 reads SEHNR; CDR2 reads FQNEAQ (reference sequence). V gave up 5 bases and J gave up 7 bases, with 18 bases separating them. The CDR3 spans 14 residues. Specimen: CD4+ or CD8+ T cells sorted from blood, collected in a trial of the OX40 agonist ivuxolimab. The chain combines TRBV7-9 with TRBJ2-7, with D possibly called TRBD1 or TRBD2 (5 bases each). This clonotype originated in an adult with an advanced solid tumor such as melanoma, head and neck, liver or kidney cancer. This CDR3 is CASSAEDNRREQYF. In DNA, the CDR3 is TGTGCCAGCAGCGCGGAGGACAACCGGAGGGAGCAGTACTTC. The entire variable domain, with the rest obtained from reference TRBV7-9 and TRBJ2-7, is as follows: DTGVSQNPRHKITKRGQNVTFRCDPISEHNRLYWYRQTLGQGPEFLTYFQNEAQLEKSRLLSDRFSAERPKGSFSTLEIQRTEQGDSAMYLCASSAEDNRREQYFGPGTRLTVT.